This entry features one TCR beta chain sequence. The record originates from a study of blood T cell repertoires in COVID-19. Background on the study: Italy, Spain and the United States were the sources of the convalescent and acute COVID-19 samples.

Sequencing was performed with immunoSEQ multiplex PCR; in TCRdb, only in-frame clones are kept and a portion is missing. The data show about 66,000 clones, with more than 70% seen just once and under 8% held by the top ten. CDR3 length: 15 residues. Trimming shortened V by 3 bases and J by 4 bases, and 13 bases separated the two germline ends. CDR1 and CDR2 (germline): SGHNT, YENEEA. Sequencing was done on a sample of peripheral blood. The clonotype was recovered from a man in his forties or fifties with active COVID-19. The chain joins TRBV11-3 to TRBJ2-1; a weak D match, TRBD2 (5 bases). Written as DNA, the CDR3 is TGTGCCAGCAGCTTCGGGATAGCGCGTTACAATGAGCAGTTCTTC. This codes for CASSFGIARYNEQFF.